The 8 T cell receptor beta chains presented below share a single source sample, sequenced in a study of blood T cell repertoires in COVID-19 (TCRdb year 2020). Library generation was performed with the immunoSEQ multiplex PCR assay. TCRdb re-hosts the immuneACCESS table, in-frame sequences only. Its copies lack some clones; in the studies checked, an unresolved V gene accounts for under half of them, and the cause for the rest is not known. In all, the sample holds about 250,000 clones, and over 75% of those were seen once. The ten largest clones take up about 14% of the sample. Material: PBMCs or T cells enriched from blood (not recorded which). Source of these receptors: a man aged 18 to 29 who had recovered from COVID-19.

The V and J genes are TRBV10-3 and TRBJ2-3; 7 bases are shared with TRBD2. The ends lost 4 bases at V and 1 base at J; junction bases unmatched: 8. CDR1 and CDR2 from the germline V gene are ENHRY and SYGVKD. CDR3 length: 16 residues. This CDR3 reads CAISVGKSGGTDTQYF. The CDR3 DNA reads TGTGCCATCAGTGTGGGGAAAAGCGGGGGCACAGATACGCAGTATTTT.

The genes are TRBV7-6 and TRBJ2-7; D not certain. Germline CDR1 and CDR2: SGHVS and FNYEAQ. This CDR3 comprises 12 residues. The V gene lost 3 bases and the J gene lost 7 bases, with 10 bases spanning the gap. CDR3 nucleotides: TGTGCCAGCAGCTTGGCTAGTGCGGAGCAGTACTTC. Amino acid sequence: CASSLASAEQYF.

The genes are TRBV2 and TRBJ2-7, with 12 positions matching TRBD2. The trim removed 4 bases at V and 5 bases at J, leaving 3 bases unmatched. CDR1 is SNHLY, CDR2 FYNNEI, per germline. The CDR3 consists of 14 residues. In DNA, the CDR3 is TGTGCCAGCAGTGGTCTAGCGGGAGGGCACGAGCAGTACTTC. Translation: CASSGLAGGHEQYF.

The chain carries TRBV12-3 or TRBV12-4 and TRBJ1-1; possible D gene TRBD1, 5 bases. Between the trimmed V and J ends, which lost 5 bases and 6 bases, there was a span of 10 bases. This CDR3 has 12 amino acids. Here the CDR3 DNA reads TGTGCCAGCAGTGGGACTGTGGCTGAAGCTTTCTTT. Translation gives CASSGTVAEAFF.

The chain is built from TRBV6-5 and TRBJ2-1; TRBD1 matches 8 bases. The CDR3 consists of 15 residues. Trimming took 1 base from V and 2 from J; bases not matched to a gene: 1. The germline V gene encodes CDR1 MNHEY and CDR2 SVGAGI. The CDR3 nucleotides read TGTGCCAGCAGTTACTTGGGACAGGCCTACAATGAGCAGTTCTTC. Translated: CASSYLGQAYNEQFF.

The chain is built from TRBV7-3 and TRBJ2-3; 9 nucleotides agree with TRBD2. V shed 5 bases and J 1 base; nucleotides not matched to a gene: 7. Germline V gives CDR1 SGHTA, CDR2 FQGTGA. This CDR3 spans 16 amino acids. The CDR3 here is CASSPWGLAGTDTQYF. The CDR3 nucleotides are TGTGCCAGCAGCCCTTGGGGACTAGCAGGCACAGATACGCAGTATTTT. The variable domain in full, with the rest retrieved from reference TRBV7-3 and TRBJ2-3, is GAGVSQTPSNKVTEKGKYVELRCDPISGHTALYWYRQSLGQGPEFLIYFQGTGAADDSGLPNDRFFAVRPEGSVSTLKIQRTERGDSAVYLCASSPWGLAGTDTQYFGPGTRLTVL.

On this clone: One end of the junction varies from germline; a read error may be responsible. The rearrangement joins TRBV7-7 to TRBJ2-5; 7 bases align to TRBD2. The V gene's germline CDR1 is SSHAT and CDR2 FNYEAQ (reference sequence). The CDR3 runs 16 residues. Here the CDR3 reads CASSSGGGFVQETQYF. The CDR3 DNA reads TGTGCTAGCAGCTCCGGGGGAGGGTTTGTTCAAGAGACCCAGTACTTC.

Worth noting for this clone: Germline is not matched at one junction end, which may reflect a read error. This rearrangement joins TRBV24-1 to TRBJ2-2; D perhaps matches TRBD2 (5 bases). This CDR3 is built from 11 residues. Germline CDR1 reads KGHDR; CDR2 reads SFDVKD. The CDR3 nucleotides read TGTGCCACCGGTGACGGGATGGAGCTGTTTTTT. Amino acids: CATGDGMELFF.